Given below is one T cell receptor (beta chain) in context. The sequenced fragment ends 3 residues before the CDR3 boundary, so the rest is inferred from the germline J gene. The CDR3 is 15 amino acids. Germline V gene data show CDR1 as LNHDA and CDR2 as SQIVND (reference sequence). Trimming shortened V by 6 bases and J by 3 bases, and 18 bases separated the two germline ends. This sample was taken from a study of T cells in women clearing cervical HPV infection. The assay was immunoSEQ multiplex PCR, and TCRdb's table has in-frame clones only and misses some. The table lists tens of thousands of clones.

The rearrangement links TRBV19 to TRBJ2-7, with D perhaps TRBD2 (5 bases). This clonotype originated in a woman aged 18-70 years with a cervical HPV16 infection that either progressed to CIN3+ or cleared (not recorded which). Sequencing was done on a sample of blood buffy coat. CDR3 bases read: TGTGCCAGTAGCCTCGGGGTGTTGGCTGTCTACGAG. As protein: CASSLGVLAVYE. In full, the CDR3 is CASSLGVLAVYEQYF.